The 25 T cell receptor beta chains listed next were all sequenced from one sample in a study of cytomegalovirus exposure and HLA in healthy donors. This PCR relied on a set of 60 Vbeta primers and 13 Jbeta primers. Profiling relied on immunoSEQ multiplex PCR, and the TCRdb table lists in-frame clones only, not all of them. The sample has under 250,000 clones; around 77% are singletons. Source material: PBMCs. The receptors here all came from a man aged 25 to 40 in good health and CMV-seronegative.

The chain employs TRBV6-5 and TRBJ2-7; D gene unclear. The CDR3 consists of 13 residues. Trimming removed 0 bases at V and 4 bases at J, with 7 bases between. The germline CDR1 and CDR2 sequences are MNHEY and SVGAGI. The DNA of the CDR3 is TGTGCCAGCAGTTACTCTTTTCTGTACGAGCAGTACTTC. It translates to CASSYSFLYEQYF.

V gene TRBV30 combines with J gene TRBJ1-5; D is perhaps TRBD1 (6 bases). The V gene's germline CDR1 is GTSNPN and CDR2 SVGIG (reference sequence). V lost 5 bases and J lost 3, with 11 bases in between. This CDR3 is 13 amino acids long. CDR3 loop: CAWGNRDNQPQHF. Written as DNA, the CDR3 is TGTGCCTGGGGCAACAGGGACAATCAGCCCCAGCATTTT.

The chain recombines TRBV27 with TRBJ2-7; 13 positions match TRBD2. Trimming cost V 5 bases and J 5 bases; bases outside gene matches: 9. Germline V gene data show CDR1 as MNHEY and CDR2 as SMNVEV (reference sequence). The CDR3 runs 16 residues. CDR3 DNA sequence: TGTGCCAGCAGTCCACTGGGCGGGACTAGCGGGAACGAGCAGTACTTC. Translating gives CASSPLGGTSGNEQYF.

This clone was seen more than once but under ten times. The gene calls are TRBV6-4 and TRBJ1-1, with 9 bases matching TRBD1. Germline V gives CDR1 MRHNA, CDR2 SNTAGT. The CDR3 covers 14 residues. Trimming cost V 6 bases and J 4 bases; bases outside gene matches: 6. CDR3 sequence: CASRTGTGSTEAFF. The CDR3 DNA reads TGTGCCAGCAGAACCGGGACAGGGTCCACTGAAGCTTTCTTT.

The count of this clone is one. DNA for the CDR3: TGTGCCAGCAGTCCAGGGGCGGCTAGCACAGATACGCAGTATTTT. It yields the protein CASSPGAASTDTQYF. This chain connects TRBV28 to TRBJ2-3, with TRBD1 as a possible D gene (6 bases). Germline assignment: CDR1 MDHEN and CDR2 SYDVKM. The V end lost 5 bases, the J end lost 0 bases, and 12 bases lay between the germline ends. The CDR3 extends over 15 amino acids.

This clone was counted only a few times. This rearrangement joins TRBV9 to TRBJ2-2, with a possible D match to TRBD2 (6 bases). V gave up 0 bases and J gave up 7 bases, with 16 bases separating them. Germline-derived CDR1 and CDR2 are SGDLS and YYNGEE. This CDR3 region has 16 residues. CDR3 nucleotides: TGTGCCAGCAGCGTAGCGGGAGAAGTTCTATACGGGGAGCTGTTTTTT. Protein product: CASSVAGEVLYGELFF.

In its sample, this clone was seen a few times. The chain is built from TRBV28 and TRBJ2-3; a weak D match, TRBD1 (5 bases). Trimming shortened V by 6 bases and J by 12 bases, and 19 bases separated the two germline ends. The CDR3 consists of 13 residues. Germline CDR1 is MDHEN and CDR2 is SYDVKM. The CDR3 protein is CASRETDSRAQYF. CDR3 in DNA: TGTGCCAGCAGAGAGACAGACTCTCGCGCTCAGTATTTT.

The chain carries TRBV5-4 and TRBJ2-7; D call uncertain. CDR3 length: 14 amino acids. V was cut by 4 bases and J by 3 bases, with 14 bases left in between. Germline assignment: CDR1 SGHNT and CDR2 YYREEE (reference sequence). The CDR3 DNA reads as TGTGCCAGCAGCGTTGTAGAACCTGGCTACGAGCAGTACTTC. Translated: CASSVVEPGYEQYF. The variable domain in full, completed from reference TRBV5-4 and TRBJ2-7, reads ETGVTQSPTHLIKTRGQQVTLRCSSQSGHNTVSWYQQALGQGPQFIFQYYREEENGRGNFPPRFSGLQFPNYSSELNVNALELDDSALYLCASSVVEPGYEQYFGPGTRLTVT.

In regard to this clone: A junction boundary mismatches the germline segment, possibly from a read error. The V call is TRBV15, the J call TRBJ1-5, with 7 bases matching TRBD1. The CDR3 covers 16 residues. Germline-derived CDR1 and CDR2 are LNHNV and YYDKDF (reference sequence). CDR3 sequence: CATRSGQMDSNQSQHF. CDR3 DNA: TGTGCCACCCGTTCGGGACAGATGGATAGCAATCAGTCCCAGCATTTT.

V and J are TRBV2 and TRBJ1-2, with D tentatively TRBD1 (5 bases). The CDR3 sequence is 12 residues long. CDR1 SNHLY and CDR2 FYNNEI come from the germline V gene. V shed 6 bases and J shed 5 bases, with 10 bases lying between them. DNA of the CDR3: TGTGCCAGCAGGGGGACTGCTTATGGCTACACCTTC. Amino acids: CASRGTAYGYTF.

The rearrangement joins TRBV29-1 to TRBJ2-1; 11 bases match TRBD2. This CDR3 has 14 residues. Looked up from germline, CDR1 is SQVTM and CDR2 is ANQGSEA. The J segment lost 8 bases and the V segment lost 3 bases, leaving 6 bases of the junction unmatched. In nucleotides, the CDR3 is TGCAGCGTTGATAGGCTAGCGGGAGGAGATGAGCAGTTCTTC. Translation gives CSVDRLAGGDEQFF.

This chain joins TRBV5-4 and TRBJ2-7, with 9 nucleotides matching TRBD1. The CDR3 sequence is 14 residues long. Looked up from germline, CDR1 is SGHNT and CDR2 is YYREEE (reference sequence). V dropped 0 bases and J dropped 4; count of bases not matched to a gene: 2. CDR3 nucleotide sequence: TGTGCCAGCAGCTTGGAACAGGGGGCTTACGAGCAGTACTTC. Translation gives CASSLEQGAYEQYF.

V gene TRBV5-1 combines with J gene TRBJ2-1; 7 bases align to TRBD2. Germline trimming cut 0 bases from V and 8 bases from J; bases unmatched to any gene: 8. The CDR3 is 15 amino acids. Germline V gives CDR1 SGHRS, CDR2 YFSETQ. CDR3 DNA sequence: TGCGCCAGCAGCTTGGCGCTAGCGGCCACCGATGAGCAGTTCTTC. This codes for CASSLALAATDEQFF.

V is TRBV6-1 and J is TRBJ1-1; 7 bases map to TRBD1. Unmatched junction bases numbered 7, after V lost 6 bases and J lost 9 bases. The V gene's germline CDR1 is MNHNS and CDR2 SASEGT. This CDR3 spans 12 amino acids. The CDR3 region has the DNA TGTGCCAGCAGCCAGGGACAGTCCCAAGCTTTCTTT. Translated: CASSQGQSQAFF.

The V call is TRBV30, the J call TRBJ2-3; 9 nucleotides match TRBD2. Germline-derived CDR1 and CDR2 are GTSNPN and SVGIG (reference sequence). V lost 1 base, J lost 6 bases, and 8 bases stayed unmatched. The CDR3 runs 15 residues. CDR3 nucleotides: TGTGCCTGGAGTGGGGCGGGAGGGCCGTCGGATACGCAGTATTTT. This gives the protein CAWSGAGGPSDTQYF.

V and J are TRBV6-1 and TRBJ1-5; tentative D call: TRBD1 (6 bases). This CDR3 region has 15 residues. Trimming removed 5 bases at V and 0 bases at J, with 11 bases between. CDR1 MNHNS and CDR2 SASEGT come from the germline V gene. CDR3 sequence: CASSTQGDSNQPQHF. The DNA for the CDR3 is TGTGCCAGCAGTACACAGGGCGATAGCAATCAGCCCCAGCATTTT.

A few counts support this clone. This chain connects TRBV18 to TRBJ2-7, with TRBD1 identical over 7 bases. Looked up from germline, CDR1 is KGHSH and CDR2 is LQKENI. This CDR3 comprises 15 residues. The V and J ends lost 6 bases and 2 bases, in that order; junction bases with no gene match: 10. This CDR3 is CASSTNRGSPYEQYF. Written as DNA, the CDR3 is TGTGCCAGCTCGACGAACAGGGGTTCACCCTACGAGCAGTACTTC.

J is TRBJ1-1 and V is TRBV29-1, with D maybe TRBD1 (5 bases). Trimming left V 7 bases short and J 1 base short, with 10 bases between. Per the germline V gene, CDR1 is SQVTM and CDR2 is ANQGSEA. The CDR3 covers 12 residues. The CDR3 is CSADRGNTEAFF. In DNA form, the CDR3 reads TGCAGCGCTGATAGGGGGAACACTGAAGCTTTCTTT.

The chain employs TRBV6-1 and TRBJ1-1; D may be TRBD1 (6 bases). The V gene's germline CDR1 is MNHNS and CDR2 SASEGT. The CDR3 totals 11 residues. V lost 5 bases, J lost 9 bases, and 10 bases lay in between. For the CDR3, the DNA is TGTGCCAGCAGTACGGACAGTAAAGCTTTCTTT. It codes for CASSTDSKAFF.

The CDR3 DNA is TGTGCCAGCAGGGAGTACCAAGAGACCCAGTACTTC. Amino acids: CASREYQETQYF. V is TRBV2 and J is TRBJ2-5; D unresolved. CDR1 is SNHLY, CDR2 FYNNEI, per germline. V lost 6 bases, J lost 0 bases, and 5 bases lay in between. The CDR3 spans 12 residues.

This clone was seen at least ten times. The J gene is TRBJ2-7, the V gene TRBV5-1, with 7 bases lining up with TRBD1. CDR1 and CDR2 from the germline V gene are SGHRS and YFSETQ. The J segment lost 2 bases and the V segment lost 1 base, leaving 6 bases of the junction unmatched. The length of the CDR3 is 15 residues. CDR3 sequence: CASSLSSQGPYEQYF. The CDR3, as DNA: TGCGCCAGCAGCTTGTCATCACAGGGGCCCTACGAGCAGTACTTC.

The table lists this clone with a few counts. The V call is TRBV7-9, the J call TRBJ1-1, with TRBD1 identical over 8 bases. V was clipped by 5 bases and J by 3 bases; unmatched bases: 8. The CDR3 contains 15 residues. Germline lookup yields CDR1 SEHNR and CDR2 FQNEAQ (reference sequence). The CDR3 loop reads CASSLRRQGHTEAFF. The CDR3, as DNA: TGTGCCAGCAGCCTCAGGCGACAGGGGCACACTGAAGCTTTCTTT.

The chain has TRBV6-5 and TRBJ1-2; 7 nucleotides match TRBD1. CDR1 and CDR2 (germline): MNHEY, SVGAGI. Trimming took 1 base from V and 8 from J; bases not matched to a gene: 4. This CDR3 is 13 amino acids long. CDR3 bases: TGTGCCAGCAGTTACTTTACAGGGGTAGGCTACACCTTC. It encodes CASSYFTGVGYTF.

The chain uses TRBV25-1 and TRBJ1-5; D possibly corresponds to TRBD1 (5 bases). This CDR3 has 14 amino acids. Trimming removed 1 base at V and 6 bases at J, with 10 bases between. The V gene's germline CDR1 is MGHDK and CDR2 SYGVNS. CDR3 sequence (DNA): TGTGCCAGCAGTGAATCCCAGGGATCTCAGCCCCAGCATTTT. Amino acid sequence: CASSESQGSQPQHF.

This clone has a handful of counts. V usage is TRBV4-2 and J usage is TRBJ2-7; D possibly corresponds to TRBD2 (6 bases). The CDR3 contains 16 residues. The ends were cut back, 2 bases at V and 1 base at J, with 15 bases in the middle. From germline, CDR1 is LGHNA and CDR2 YNFKEQ. The CDR3 here is CASSQNRDLSSYEQYF. CDR3 sequence (DNA): TGTGCCAGCAGCCAAAACCGGGACTTATCTTCCTACGAGCAGTACTTC.